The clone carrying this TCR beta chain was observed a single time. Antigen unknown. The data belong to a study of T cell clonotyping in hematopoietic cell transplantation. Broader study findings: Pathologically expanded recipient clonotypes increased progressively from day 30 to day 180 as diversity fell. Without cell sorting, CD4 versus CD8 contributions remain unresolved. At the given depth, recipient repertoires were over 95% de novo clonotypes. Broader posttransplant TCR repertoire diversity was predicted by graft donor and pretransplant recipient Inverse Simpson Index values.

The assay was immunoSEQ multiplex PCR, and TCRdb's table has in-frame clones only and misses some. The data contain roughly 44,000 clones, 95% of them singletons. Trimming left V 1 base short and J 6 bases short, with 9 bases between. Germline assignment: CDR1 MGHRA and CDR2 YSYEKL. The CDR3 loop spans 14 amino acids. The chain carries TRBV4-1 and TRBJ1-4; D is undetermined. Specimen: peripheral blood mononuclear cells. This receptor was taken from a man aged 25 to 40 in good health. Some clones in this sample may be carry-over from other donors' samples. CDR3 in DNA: TGCGCCAGCAGCCAAGTAGGTGGGGATGAAAAACTGTTTTTT. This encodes CASSQVGGDEKLFF.